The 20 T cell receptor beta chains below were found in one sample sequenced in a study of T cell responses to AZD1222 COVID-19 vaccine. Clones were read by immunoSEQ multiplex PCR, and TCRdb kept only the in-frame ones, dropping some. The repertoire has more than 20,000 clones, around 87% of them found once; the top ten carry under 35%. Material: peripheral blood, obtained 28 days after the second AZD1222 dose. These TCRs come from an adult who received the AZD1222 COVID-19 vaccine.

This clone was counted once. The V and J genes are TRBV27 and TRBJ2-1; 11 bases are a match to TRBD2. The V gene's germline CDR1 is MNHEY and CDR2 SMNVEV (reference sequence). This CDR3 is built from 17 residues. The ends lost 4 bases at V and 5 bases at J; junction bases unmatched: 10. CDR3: CASSSRRLAGTNNEQFF. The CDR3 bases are TGTGCCAGCAGTTCCAGGAGACTAGCGGGAACCAACAATGAGCAGTTCTTC.

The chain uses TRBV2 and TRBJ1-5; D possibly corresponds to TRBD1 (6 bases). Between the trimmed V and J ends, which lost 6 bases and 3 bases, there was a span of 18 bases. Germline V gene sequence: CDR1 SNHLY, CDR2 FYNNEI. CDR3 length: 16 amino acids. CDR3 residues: CASSLLRGPPNQPQHF. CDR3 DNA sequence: TGTGCCAGCAGCCTCCTCAGGGGTCCCCCCAATCAGCCCCAGCATTTT. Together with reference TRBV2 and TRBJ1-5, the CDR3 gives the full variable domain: EPEVTQTPSHQVTQMGQEVILRCVPISNHLYFYWYRQILGQKVEFLVSFYNNEISEKSEIFDDQFSVERPDGSNFTLKIRSTKLEDSAMYFCASSLLRGPPNQPQHFGDGTRLSIL.

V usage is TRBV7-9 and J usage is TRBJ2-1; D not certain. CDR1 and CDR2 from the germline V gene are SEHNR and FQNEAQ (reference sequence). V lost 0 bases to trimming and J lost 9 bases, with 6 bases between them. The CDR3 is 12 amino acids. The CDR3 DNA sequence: TGTGCCAGCAGCTTAGCCAGCAGTGAGCAGTTCTTC. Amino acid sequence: CASSLASSEQFF.

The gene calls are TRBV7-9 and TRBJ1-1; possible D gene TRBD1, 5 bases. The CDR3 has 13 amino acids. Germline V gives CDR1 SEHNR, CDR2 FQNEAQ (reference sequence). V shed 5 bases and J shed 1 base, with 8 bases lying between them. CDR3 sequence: CASSPGPNTEAFF. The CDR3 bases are TGTGCCAGCAGCCCAGGGCCGAACACTGAAGCTTTCTTT.

CDR3 sequence (DNA): TGTGCCAGCAGTTTAGGGACAGGGACCACTGAAGCTTTCTTT. It encodes CASSLGTGTTEAFF. The chain carries TRBV28 and TRBJ1-1; 9 bases are a match to TRBD1. The length of the CDR3 is 14 residues. The V gene's germline CDR1 is MDHEN and CDR2 SYDVKM. J gave up 4 bases and V 2 bases, and 2 bases lay outside the gene matches.

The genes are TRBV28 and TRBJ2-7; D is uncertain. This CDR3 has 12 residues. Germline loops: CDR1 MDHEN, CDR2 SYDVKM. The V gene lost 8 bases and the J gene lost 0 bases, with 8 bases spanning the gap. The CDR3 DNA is TGTGCCAGCTCGGTCGGCTCCTACGAGCAGTACTTC. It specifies CASSVGSYEQYF.

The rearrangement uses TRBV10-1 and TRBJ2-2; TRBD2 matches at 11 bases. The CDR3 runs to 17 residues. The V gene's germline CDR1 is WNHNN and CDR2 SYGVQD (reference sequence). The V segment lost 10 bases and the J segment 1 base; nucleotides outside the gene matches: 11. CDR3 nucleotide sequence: TGCGCCAACCTCAGGCAAGGGACTAGCGGGAACACCGGGGAGCTGTTTTTT. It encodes CANLRQGTSGNTGELFF.

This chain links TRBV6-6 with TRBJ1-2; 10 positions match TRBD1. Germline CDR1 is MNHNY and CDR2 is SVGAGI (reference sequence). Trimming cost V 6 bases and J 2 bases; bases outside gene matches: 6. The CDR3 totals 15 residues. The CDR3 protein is CASRRQGAPNYGYTF. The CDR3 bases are TGTGCCAGCAGAAGACAGGGGGCGCCCAACTATGGCTACACCTTC.

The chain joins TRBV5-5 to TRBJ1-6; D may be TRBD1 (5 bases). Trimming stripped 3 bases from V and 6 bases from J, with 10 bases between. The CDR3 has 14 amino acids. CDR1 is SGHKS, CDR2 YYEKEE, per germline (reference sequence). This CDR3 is CASSSDIFNSPLHF. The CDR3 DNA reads TGTGCCAGCAGCTCGGACATCTTTAATTCACCCCTCCACTTT.

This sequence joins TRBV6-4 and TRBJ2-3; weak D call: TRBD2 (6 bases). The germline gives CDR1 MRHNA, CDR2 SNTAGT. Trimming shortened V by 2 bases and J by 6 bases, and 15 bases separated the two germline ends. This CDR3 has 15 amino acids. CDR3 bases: TGTGCCAGCAGTGACAGCGGAGGGGCCGGCGATACGCAGTATTTT. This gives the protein CASSDSGGAGDTQYF.

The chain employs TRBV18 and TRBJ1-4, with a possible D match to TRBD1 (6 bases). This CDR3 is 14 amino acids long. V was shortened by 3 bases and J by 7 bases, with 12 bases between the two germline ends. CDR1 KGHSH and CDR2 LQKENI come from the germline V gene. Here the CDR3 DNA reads TGTGCCAGCTCACCTCCGGGGGCGGTTGAAAAACTGTTTTTT. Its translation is CASSPPGAVEKLFF. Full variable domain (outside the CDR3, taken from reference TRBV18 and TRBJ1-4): NAGVMQNPRHLVRRRGQEARLRCSPMKGHSHVYWYRQLPEEGLKFMVYLQKENIIDESGMPKERFSAEFPKEGPSILRIQQVVRGDSAAYFCASSPPGAVEKLFFGSGTQLSVL.

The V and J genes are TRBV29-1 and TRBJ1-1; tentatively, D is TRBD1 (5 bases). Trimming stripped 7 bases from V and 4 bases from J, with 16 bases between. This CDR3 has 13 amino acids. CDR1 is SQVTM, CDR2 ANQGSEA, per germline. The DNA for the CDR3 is TGCAGCGCCCACGGCGGGGCGGGCACTGAAGCTTTCTTT. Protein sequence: CSAHGGAGTEAFF.

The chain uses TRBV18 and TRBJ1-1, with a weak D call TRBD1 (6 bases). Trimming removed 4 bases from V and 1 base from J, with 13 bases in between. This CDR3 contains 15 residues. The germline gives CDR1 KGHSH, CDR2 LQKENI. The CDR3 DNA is TGTGCCAGCTCACGAACCACGGGACAGAACACTGAAGCTTTCTTT. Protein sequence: CASSRTTGQNTEAFF.

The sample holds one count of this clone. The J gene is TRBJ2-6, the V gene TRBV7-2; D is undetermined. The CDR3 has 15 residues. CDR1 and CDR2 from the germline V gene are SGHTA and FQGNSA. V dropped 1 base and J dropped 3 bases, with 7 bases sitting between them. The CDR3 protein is CASSLGGVGANVLTF. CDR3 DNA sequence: TGTGCCAGCAGCTTAGGTGGGGTTGGGGCCAACGTCCTGACTTTC.

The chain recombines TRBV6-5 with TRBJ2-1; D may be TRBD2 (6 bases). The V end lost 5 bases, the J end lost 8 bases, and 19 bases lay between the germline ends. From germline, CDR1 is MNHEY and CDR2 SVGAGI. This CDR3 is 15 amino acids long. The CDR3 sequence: CASSKQEGGPDEQFF. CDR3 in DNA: TGTGCCAGCAGTAAGCAGGAGGGCGGTCCCGATGAGCAGTTCTTC.

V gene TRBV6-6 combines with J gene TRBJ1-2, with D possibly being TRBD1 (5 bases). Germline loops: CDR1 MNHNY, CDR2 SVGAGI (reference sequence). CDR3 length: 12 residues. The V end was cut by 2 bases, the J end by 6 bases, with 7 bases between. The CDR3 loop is CASSYPGNGYTF. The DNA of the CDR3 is TGTGCCAGCAGTTACCCAGGGAATGGCTACACCTTC.

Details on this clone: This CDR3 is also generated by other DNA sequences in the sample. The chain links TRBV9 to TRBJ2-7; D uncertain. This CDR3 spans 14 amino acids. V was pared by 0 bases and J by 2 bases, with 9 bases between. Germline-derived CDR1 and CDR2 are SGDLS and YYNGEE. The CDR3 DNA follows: TGTGCCAGCAGCGTAGGTCAGGAGACCTACGAGCAGTACTTC. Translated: CASSVGQETYEQYF.

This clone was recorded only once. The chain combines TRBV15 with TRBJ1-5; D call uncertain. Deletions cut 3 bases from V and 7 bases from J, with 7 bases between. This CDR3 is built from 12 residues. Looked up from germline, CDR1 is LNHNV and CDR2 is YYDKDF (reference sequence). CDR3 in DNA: TGTGCCACCAGCAGTTCGAGCCAGCCCCAGCATTTT. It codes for CATSSSSQPQHF.

CDR3 residues: CASTVDRAQAYGYTF. In nucleotides, the CDR3 is TGTGCCAGCACCGTGGACCGCGCCCAGGCCTATGGCTACACCTTC. The J gene is TRBJ1-2, the V gene TRBV7-8; D not certain. The V end lost 7 bases, the J end lost 4 bases, and 19 bases lay between the germline ends. The CDR3 spans 15 residues. Germline lookup yields CDR1 SGHVS and CDR2 FQNEAQ.

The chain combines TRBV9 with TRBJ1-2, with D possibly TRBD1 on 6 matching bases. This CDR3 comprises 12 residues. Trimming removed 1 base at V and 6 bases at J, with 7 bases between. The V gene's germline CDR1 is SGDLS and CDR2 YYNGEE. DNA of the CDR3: TGTGCCAGCAGCGTAAACAGGGATGGCTACACCTTC. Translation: CASSVNRDGYTF.